What follows are 29 T cell receptor beta chains derived from one specimen sequenced in a study of T cell responses to AZD1222 COVID-19 vaccine (dated by TCRdb to about 2021). The sample's time point label, decoded: baseline before first vaccination. The library was made by the immunoSEQ multiplex PCR assay. Imported from immuneACCESS, the table was reduced by TCRdb to in-frame sequences with V and J called. These copies leave out some clones; in studies compared against another copy, an unresolved V gene accounts for under half, and the cause of the remainder is not known. The sample contains 75,000 to 100,000 clones, around 88% of them found a single time. The ten largest account for over 6.5% of the sample. The material sequenced was peripheral blood, taken on day 0 of AZD1222 vaccination. Every receptor here comes from an adult in good health.

The chain carries TRBV19 and TRBJ2-3; D gene ambiguous. The CDR3 has 13 residues. Trimming removed 5 bases from V and 0 bases from J, with 6 bases in between. Germline CDR1 is LNHDA and CDR2 is SQIVND (reference sequence). CDR3 protein: CASSPGSTDTQYF. Written as DNA, the CDR3 is TGTGCCAGTAGTCCGGGCAGCACAGATACGCAGTATTTT.

The chain joins TRBV6-2 or TRBV6-3 to TRBJ2-7; no definite D call. The CDR3 extends over 15 amino acids. V lost 6 bases and J 1 base, leaving 16 bases between the germline ends. The germline gives CDR1 MNHEY, CDR2 SVGEGT. The CDR3 DNA is TGTGCCAGCAGCCGGTTACCCGTCCTATCCTACGAGCAGTACTTC. This translates into CASSRLPVLSYEQYF.

The CDR3 DNA reads as TGCGCCAGCAGCATGGACAGGATAGGCACTGAAGCTTTCTTT. Translation: CASSMDRIGTEAFF. This rearrangement joins TRBV5-1 to TRBJ1-1; 7 bases are shared with TRBD1. Germline V gene sequence: CDR1 SGHRS, CDR2 YFSETQ. The CDR3 has 14 residues. V was pared by 4 bases and J by 4 bases, with 7 bases of the junction left unmatched.

Only one count was recorded for this clone. CDR3 nucleotide sequence: TGCGCCAGCAGCTTGGGGTCGCAGGGCTATGGCTACACCTTC. Its protein is CASSLGSQGYGYTF. The chain links TRBV5-1 to TRBJ1-2; TRBD1 might be the D (5 bases). The CDR3 length is 14 residues. Germline V CDR1 and CDR2: SGHRS, YFSETQ. The germline V and J ends were trimmed by 0 bases and 4 bases, with 10 bases remaining between them.

This clone appeared a single time. The chain uses TRBV6-5 and TRBJ2-3; TRBD2 agrees at 8 bases. CDR1 is MNHEY, CDR2 SVGAGI, per germline. The CDR3 loop spans 13 amino acids. With V trimmed by 5 bases and J by 9 bases, 7 bases remained unmatched. CDR3 nucleotides: TGTGCCAGCAGTCCCCCCGGGGGGGGGACGCAGTATTTT. Residues: CASSPPGGGTQYF.

The J gene is TRBJ2-3, the V gene TRBV19; 10 bases match TRBD1. J was trimmed by 3 bases and V by 3 bases; bases with no gene match: 3. The CDR3 is 15 residues long. Germline CDR1 LNHDA, CDR2 SQIVND (reference sequence). This CDR3 reads CASSIWTGGTDTQYF. Written as DNA, the CDR3 is TGTGCCAGTAGTATTTGGACAGGGGGGACAGATACGCAGTATTTT. Combining the CDR3 with reference TRBV19 and TRBJ2-3 gives the whole variable domain DGGITQSPKYLFRKEGQNVTLSCEQNLNHDAMYWYRQDPGQGLRLIYYSQIVNDFQKGDIAEGYSVSREKKESFPLTVTSAQKNPTAFYLCASSIWTGGTDTQYFGPGTRLTVL.

This chain connects TRBV6-6 to TRBJ2-7; no clear D gene. With 2 bases removed from V and 5 bases from J, the gap between germline ends came to 13 bases. The CDR3 loop spans 14 amino acids. Germline loops: CDR1 MNHNY, CDR2 SVGAGI (reference sequence). CDR3 in amino acids: CASSYPGKADEQYF. CDR3 coding DNA: TGTGCCAGCAGTTACCCTGGGAAGGCGGACGAGCAGTACTTC.

The chain is built from TRBV7-3 and TRBJ1-5; D might be TRBD1 (6 bases). Germline V gene lookup returns CDR1 SGHTA and CDR2 FQGTGA. This CDR3 comprises 14 residues. Trimming removed 6 bases from V and 0 bases from J, with 9 bases in between. The CDR3 reads CASSRQVSNQPQHF. The CDR3 nucleotides read TGTGCCAGCAGTCGACAGGTTAGCAATCAGCCCCAGCATTTT.

This rearrangement joins TRBV28 to TRBJ1-2; TRBD1 agrees at 8 bases. This CDR3 comprises 14 residues. With 5 bases clipped from V and 8 bases from J, the junction kept 10 bases outside the gene matches. CDR1 and CDR2 (germline): MDHEN, SYDVKM. This chain's CDR3 is CASSQEGTGHGYTF. CDR3 sequence (DNA): TGTGCCAGCAGTCAGGAAGGGACAGGACACGGCTACACCTTC.

The chain carries TRBV4-3 and TRBJ2-1; D is undetermined. CDR1 LGHNA and CDR2 YSLEER come from the germline V gene. The CDR3 sequence is 16 residues long. Between the trimmed V and J ends, which lost 5 bases and 0 bases, there was a span of 14 bases. CDR3 sequence: CASSSQRSTSYNEQFF. CDR3 in DNA: TGCGCCAGCAGCTCCCAGAGGTCCACCTCCTACAATGAGCAGTTCTTC.

The V call is TRBV28, the J call TRBJ2-2; D possibly corresponds to TRBD1 (5 bases). Trimming took 10 bases from V and 0 from J, leaving 9 bases between them. CDR1 is MDHEN, CDR2 SYDVKM, per germline. The CDR3 contains 13 residues. CDR3 bases: TGTGCCACACCACAGGCGAACACCGGGGAGCTGTTTTTT. Its translation is CATPQANTGELFF.

This clone was seen a few times. The chain employs TRBV18 and TRBJ2-3; D is unclear. Germline V CDR1 and CDR2: KGHSH, LQKENI. V was trimmed by 3 bases and J by 2 bases, leaving 3 bases between them. The CDR3 runs to 12 residues. The CDR3 coding sequence is TGTGCCAGCTCACCTTCCACAGATACGCAGTATTTT. Translating it yields CASSPSTDTQYF.

The chain uses TRBV18 and TRBJ1-1, with D possibly being TRBD1 (5 bases). The germline V and J ends were trimmed by 3 bases and 7 bases, with 12 bases remaining between them. The germline V gene encodes CDR1 KGHSH and CDR2 LQKENI. This CDR3 region has 13 residues. Here the CDR3 reads CASSPGGGIEAFF. Written as DNA, the CDR3 is TGTGCCAGCTCACCTGGGGGAGGGATTGAAGCTTTCTTT.

The chain combines TRBV4-2 with TRBJ1-3; no clear D gene. The length of the CDR3 is 14 residues. V lost 2 bases to trimming and J lost 2 bases, with 7 bases between them. Germline-derived CDR1 and CDR2 are LGHNA and YNFKEQ. The CDR3 is CASSQTGTGNTIYF. CDR3 sequence (DNA): TGTGCCAGCAGCCAAACCGGGACTGGAAACACCATATATTTT.

This rearrangement joins TRBV2 to TRBJ2-3; no clear D gene. The CDR3 length is 14 residues. The ends were cut back, 4 bases at V and 2 bases at J, with 10 bases in the middle. CDR1 SNHLY and CDR2 FYNNEI come from the germline V gene. CDR3 in DNA: TGTGCCAGCAGTGCTGGGCCGCTCACAGATACGCAGTATTTT. Translating it yields CASSAGPLTDTQYF.

The V and J genes are TRBV7-8 and TRBJ2-5; no firm D call. The V gene's germline CDR1 is SGHVS and CDR2 FQNEAQ. The CDR3 totals 15 residues. V was trimmed by 4 bases and J by 5 bases, leaving 17 bases between them. The CDR3 is CASSSLRPPRETQYF. The CDR3, as DNA: TGTGCCAGCAGCTCCCTGCGGCCCCCTCGGGAGACCCAGTACTTC.

The chain joins TRBV4-1 to TRBJ1-5, with a weak D call TRBD1 (6 bases). This CDR3 is built from 14 residues. V was shortened by 5 bases and J by 3 bases, with 11 bases between the two germline ends. The germline gives CDR1 MGHRA, CDR2 YSYEKL. Here the CDR3 DNA reads TGCGCCAGCAGCGGACAGCCACACAATCAGCCCCAGCATTTT. This encodes CASSGQPHNQPQHF.

This clone was seen only once. This rearrangement joins TRBV6-5 to TRBJ1-5, with unresolved D. Germline assignment: CDR1 MNHEY and CDR2 SVGAGI. V was clipped by 6 bases and J by 5 bases, with 11 bases between them. The CDR3 length is 13 residues. CDR3 sequence (DNA): TGTGCCAGCAGGTCGCGGAGAGATCAGCCCCAGCATTTT. Its translation: CASRSRRDQPQHF.

CDR3 residues: CASSMSQGATDTQYF. The CDR3 DNA follows: TGTGCCAGCAGCATGTCACAGGGGGCTACAGATACGCAGTATTTT. The V and J genes are TRBV7-9 and TRBJ2-3; 9 bases align to TRBD1. V lost 5 bases and J lost 3; bases outside the gene matches: 6. The CDR3 sequence is 15 residues long. The germline gives CDR1 SEHNR, CDR2 FQNEAQ (reference sequence).

The chain couples TRBV9 to TRBJ2-2; the match to TRBD1 covers 7 bases. V was clipped by 4 bases and J by 0 bases; unmatched bases: 6. CDR1 and CDR2 from the germline V gene are SGDLS and YYNGEE. The CDR3 sequence is 16 residues long. CDR3 in amino acids: CASSPRTGANTGELFF. CDR3 DNA sequence: TGTGCCAGCAGCCCTCGGACAGGCGCGAACACCGGGGAGCTGTTTTTT.

The chain links TRBV12-3 or TRBV12-4 to TRBJ1-5; no firm D call. The CDR3 totals 12 residues. V was clipped by 4 bases and J by 4 bases, with 5 bases between them. CDR3 in amino acids: CASSSWNQPQHF. The CDR3 bases are TGTGCCAGCAGTTCATGGAATCAGCCCCAGCATTTT.

The chain is built from TRBV5-1 and TRBJ2-7; D possibly corresponds to TRBD1 (5 bases). Germline V gene sequence: CDR1 SGHRS, CDR2 YFSETQ. The length of the CDR3 is 14 residues. V gave up 5 bases and J gave up 0 bases, with 12 bases separating them. CDR3 sequence: CASRNQGPSYEQYF. The CDR3 coding sequence is TGCGCCAGCAGGAACCAGGGCCCCTCCTACGAGCAGTACTTC.

The chain links TRBV19 to TRBJ1-5, with 7 bases aligning to TRBD1. This CDR3 comprises 13 residues. The V gene end was trimmed by 7 bases and the J gene end by 6 bases; junction bases not matched to a gene: 6. Germline assignment: CDR1 LNHDA and CDR2 SQIVND (reference sequence). This CDR3 is CASKSDRVQPQHF. CDR3 nucleotides: TGTGCCAGTAAATCCGACAGGGTTCAGCCCCAGCATTTT.

This chain uses TRBV5-1 with TRBJ1-2, with unresolved D. Trimming took 4 bases from V and 1 from J, leaving 5 bases between them. Germline loops: CDR1 SGHRS, CDR2 YFSETQ. CDR3 length: 12 residues. The DNA of the CDR3 is TGCGCCAGCAGCGCCAGTAACTATGGCTACACCTTC. Encoded protein: CASSASNYGYTF.

The V gene is TRBV5-1, the J gene TRBJ2-5; TRBD1 agrees at 10 bases. With 5 bases clipped from V and 5 bases from J, the junction kept 6 bases outside the gene matches. Germline V lookup: CDR1 SGHRS, CDR2 YFSETQ. The CDR3 consists of 14 residues. The CDR3 protein is CASSSGTGEETQYF. The CDR3 region has the DNA TGCGCCAGCAGTTCCGGGACAGGGGAGGAGACCCAGTACTTC.

The chain has TRBV5-5 and TRBJ1-3, with D unclear. CDR1 is SGHKS and CDR2 is YYEKEE in the germline V gene (reference sequence). The CDR3 covers 15 residues. Trimming cost V 4 bases and J 0 bases, with 11 bases left between them. The CDR3 reads CASSLTRTSGNTIYF. The CDR3 nucleotides read TGTGCCAGCAGCCTCACAAGGACCTCTGGAAACACCATATATTTT. The complete variable domain, with remaining parts taken from reference TRBV5-5 and TRBJ1-3, reads DAGVTQSPTHLIKTRGQQVTLRCSPISGHKSVSWYQQVLGQGPQFIFQYYEKEERGRGNFPDRFSARQFPNYSSELNVNALLLGDSALYLCASSLTRTSGNTIYFGEGSWLTVV.

The chain links TRBV29-1 to TRBJ1-1, with D maybe TRBD1 (6 bases). V was pared by 1 base and J by 4 bases, with 10 bases between. The CDR3 spans 13 residues. From germline, CDR1 is SQVTM and CDR2 ANQGSEA. The CDR3 region has the DNA TGCAGCGTTGAAGCGGGGGGCATCACTGAAGCTTTCTTT. Its protein is CSVEAGGITEAFF.

The V call is TRBV7-2, the J call TRBJ2-3; weak D call: TRBD1 (7 bases). The CDR3 covers 16 residues. Trimming took off 5 bases at V and 2 bases at J, with 17 bases between the two ends. CDR1 SGHTA and CDR2 FQGNSA come from the germline V gene. The CDR3 spells CASSPFGGGNTDTQYF. The DNA of the CDR3 is TGTGCCAGCAGCCCATTCGGAGGGGGCAACACAGATACGCAGTATTTT.

The CDR3 DNA follows: TGCGCCAGCAGCCAAGATCTCCGGGACAGCCGTTATGGCTACACCTTC. It codes for CASSQDLRDSRYGYTF. J is TRBJ1-2 and V is TRBV4-3; 7 bases agree with TRBD1. Germline CDR1 LGHNA, CDR2 YSLEER. Trimming at V came to 0 bases and at J to 5 bases, leaving 9 bases not matched to a gene. This CDR3 contains 16 residues.